The present T cell receptor (beta chain) was sequenced within a study of T cells in women clearing cervical HPV infection. Study-level information: Controls gave blood once infection was undetectable; cases at lesion identification.

The CDR3 sequence is 15 residues long. V lost 4 bases to trimming and J lost 0 bases, with 10 bases between them. Germline CDR1 and CDR2: LNHDA and SQIVND (reference sequence). Data came from immunoSEQ multiplex PCR; TCRdb stores just in-frame clones and leaves some out. Its table lists 20,000 to 25,000 clones. As for this clone: The antigen remains undetermined. The CDR3 extends 3 residues past the end of the read, so its final part is completed from the germline J gene.

Study-wide results and caveats: T-cell numbers per sample were unknown and may explain richness differences.

HPV was found by MY09/MY11 PCR and dot-blot genotyping. This TCR was recovered from a woman aged 18 to 69 with a cervical HPV16 infection that either progressed to CIN3+ or cleared (not recorded which). Material for sequencing was blood buffy coat. The rearrangement uses TRBV19 and TRBJ1-5; D not certain. CDR3 DNA, as far as it was read: TGTGCCAGTAGTAAGGGCAAGAATAGCAATCAGCCC. This codes for CASSKGKNSNQP. The entire CDR3 reads CASSKGKNSNQPQHF.